This TCR beta chain derives from a study of control samples from healthy donors and cancer patients (dated by TCRdb to 2019 to 2021). CDR1 and CDR2 were assigned from the germline V gene (reference sequence) as SEHNR and FQNEAQ. The junction carries 11 bases between V and J, which are trimmed by 5 bases and 0 bases respectively. The CDR3 runs 15 amino acids, cysteine and phenylalanine included. The sequence is cut down to CDR3 DNA, 45 bases in frame from base 1. By its share of the sample, this clone is large (0.1 to 1%). The target of this receptor is not known. It has no much larger one-base neighbor in the sample; base qualities were not kept. The library was prepared using the immunoSEQ multiplex PCR assay. What TCRdb holds here is the immuneACCESS table cut down to in-frame rearrangements. Part of the clones is not present; checked against another copy, under half of the missing clones reflect an unresolved V gene, and the others are unexplained. For this sample the table gives tens of thousands of clones, of which 80% to 85% were detected only once. In total, the top ten clones hold roughly 25% of the sample.

This clonotype originated in a man aged 55 to 69 with colorectal cancer. The sequenced sample was PBMCs. Recombination joined TRBV7-9 with TRBJ1-3, with the identity of the D gene unclear. The nucleotides are TGTGCCAGCAGCCAGGACTGGGACTCTGGAAACACCATATATTTT. Its protein is CASSQDWDSGNTIYF.